Listed below are T cell receptor beta chains from one sample, sequenced in a study of T cell responses to AZD1222 COVID-19 vaccine. The table came from immunoSEQ multiplex PCR; TCRdb's copy has only in-frame clones and leaves some out. The profile covers about 160,000 clones, with just over 90% appearing a single time and roughly 4.4% taken by the ten largest. Material: peripheral blood, obtained on day 0 of MenACWY control vaccination. The receptors come from an adult in good health. Each CDR3 is given with its conserved first and last residue. D genes are given only for firm matches. Part of the rows lack a size; the others show once, few, many or a class for expanded clones.

V gene	J gene	D gene	clone size	CDR3 DNA	CDR3 protein
TRBV4-2	TRBJ1-5	NA	few	TGTGCCAGCAGCCAAGACCCGCTCGGGTCTAGCAATCAGCCCCAGCATTTT	CASSQDPLGSSNQPQHF
TRBV5-1	TRBJ2-3	NA	once	TGCGCCAGCAGCTTGCTGCGGGGAAGCACAGATACGCAGTATTTT	CASSLLRGSTDTQYF
TRBV7-6	TRBJ2-7	TRBD2	NA	TGTGCCAGCAGCCAGCCTGGGGGGGTCGGCTACGAGCAGTACTTC	CASSQPGGVGYEQYF
TRBV6-5	TRBJ2-5	TRBD2	NA	TGTGCCAGCAGTTCTGGCGGGAGCGGGGAGACCCAGTACTTC	CASSSGGSGETQYF
TRBV11-2	TRBJ1-3	NA	NA	TGTGCCAGCAGCTTAGGCCCAAGGGGGATGAACACCATATATTTT	CASSLGPRGMNTIYF
TRBV7-2	TRBJ2-7	NA	NA	TGTGCCAGCGGACCTTTCCACGAGCAGTACTTC	CASGPFHEQYF
TRBV7-3	TRBJ2-1	NA	NA	TGTGCCAGCAGCTTAAGGGGAGATCGGTACAATGAGCAGTTCTTC	CASSLRGDRYNEQFF
TRBV5-6	TRBJ2-3	TRBD1	NA	TGTGCCAGCAGCTTGGGGGACAGGGGAACAGATACGCAGTATTTT	CASSLGDRGTDTQYF
TRBV5-1	TRBJ2-7	NA	NA	TGCGCCAGCAGCTCACAGGTCTCCTACGAGCAGTACTTC	CASSSQVSYEQYF
TRBV30	TRBJ1-5	TRBD1	NA	TGTGCCTGGAGTGTGACTTGGGACAGTCGTAATAGCAATCAGCCCCAGCATTTT	CAWSVTWDSRNSNQPQHF
TRBV10-3	TRBJ2-1	TRBD1	NA	TGTGCCATCAGTGAGTCGACTCGGACAGGGAACGAGCAGTTCTTC	CAISESTRTGNEQFF
TRBV19	TRBJ1-3	NA	NA	TGTGCCAGTAGTGCTAGACAGGCTTCAGGAAACACCATATATTTT	CASSARQASGNTIYF
TRBV5-4	TRBJ2-7	NA	NA	TGTGCCAGCAGATCCGACGGTGGGACTCGGGGCGAGCAGTACTTC	CASRSDGGTRGEQYF
TRBV7-2	TRBJ1-2	NA	NA	TGTGCCAGCAGCTTGGGCGGGACAAACTTCTATGGCTACACCTTC	CASSLGGTNFYGYTF
TRBV10-2	TRBJ1-2	NA	NA	TGCGCCAGCAGTGACACGCGGGGCTATGGCTACACCTTC	CASSDTRGYGYTF
TRBV23-1	TRBJ2-2	NA	NA	TGCGCCAGCATAGCGGTTTACGCCGGGGAGCTGTTTTTT	CASIAVYAGELFF
TRBV28	TRBJ1-5	NA	NA	TGTGCCAGCAGTTTAAAGGGAGGCGAAATCCGAGGCTATAGCAATCAGCCCCAGCATTTT	CASSLKGGEIRGYSNQPQHF
TRBV6-5	TRBJ1-4	TRBD1	NA	TGTGCCAGCAGCCCCACGGGACAGAGAAATGAAAAACTGTTTTTT	CASSPTGQRNEKLFF
TRBV6-1	TRBJ1-1	NA	NA	TGTGCCAGCAGTGAAGGGGCTGAAGCTTTCTTT	CASSEGAEAFF
TRBV5-1	TRBJ1-1	TRBD1	NA	TGCGCCAGCAGCTTACAGGGGGTGATGAACACTGAAGCTTTCTTT	CASSLQGVMNTEAFF
TRBV7-7	TRBJ2-7	TRBD1	NA	TGTGCTAGCAGCTTAGCCCAGGGGGTTCACTACGAGCAGTACTTC	CASSLAQGVHYEQYF
TRBV18	TRBJ1-5	TRBD1	NA	TGTGCCAGCTCACCAATGGGGACAGGGAACCAGCCCCAGCATTTT	CASSPMGTGNQPQHF
TRBV11-3	TRBJ2-3	NA	NA	TGTGCCAGCAGCCCTGGGGAGACCCCTAGCACAGATACGCAGTATTTT	CASSPGETPSTDTQYF
TRBV7-6	TRBJ1-1	NA	NA	TGTGCCAGCAGCTTAGTGCTGAGCACTGAAGCTTTCTTT	CASSLVLSTEAFF
TRBV28	TRBJ2-1	NA	NA	TGTGCCAGCAGTTTCATTGAGCAGTTCTTC	CASSFIEQFF
TRBV4-2	TRBJ2-5	TRBD2	NA	TGTGCCAGCAGCCAAGCGAGAACTAGCGGGACACAAGAGACCCAGTACTTC	CASSQARTSGTQETQYF
TRBV28	TRBJ2-3	TRBD2	NA	TGTGCCAGCAGTCCCCCCAGAGCGGGAGGGGGAGATACGCAGTATTTT	CASSPPRAGGGDTQYF
TRBV11-3	TRBJ1-3	NA	few	TGTGCCAGCAGCTTCGTCGGGGGACGAAAACCCTCTGGAAACACCATATATTTT	CASSFVGGRKPSGNTIYF
TRBV14	TRBJ2-4	TRBD1	NA	TGTGCCAGCAGCCAATCACAGGGGAAGAGCATTCAGTACTTC	CASSQSQGKSIQYF
TRBV4-1	TRBJ1-2	NA	NA	TGCGCCAGCAGCCAAGAGGCGAGGGACCCTCGGTGGACCTTC	CASSQEARDPRWTF
TRBV10-3	TRBJ1-2	NA	NA	TGTGCCATCAGTGAGTCGAATAAGGGGGACTGGCACTATGGCTACACCTTC	CAISESNKGDWHYGYTF
TRBV6-2/TRBV6-3	TRBJ1-4	NA	NA	TGTGCCAGCAGTTGGCAAGAAAAACTGTTTTTT	CASSWQEKLFF
TRBV3-1/TRBV3-2	TRBJ2-7	NA	NA	TGTGCCAGCAGCCAAGATGGCAATTCCTACGAGCAGTACTTC	CASSQDGNSYEQYF
TRBV7-6	TRBJ1-5	NA	NA	TGTGCCAGCAGCCCCCATAGGGTTCAGCCCCAGCATTTT	CASSPHRVQPQHF
TRBV3-1/TRBV3-2	TRBJ2-3	NA	NA	TGTGCCAGCAGCCAAGAGCTAGGAGGGGGGGGAGATACGCAGTATTTT	CASSQELGGGGDTQYF
TRBV10-3	TRBJ2-2	TRBD2	NA	TGTGCCATCAGTGAACCGATAGCGGGAGTCGACGTGGAGCTGTTTTTT	CAISEPIAGVDVELFF
TRBV9	TRBJ2-7	NA	NA	TGTGCCAGCACCCAGGAAGGGGGTAGCTCCTACGAGCAGTACTTC	CASTQEGGSSYEQYF
TRBV18	TRBJ2-5	NA	NA	TGTGCCAGCTCACCCCTCGCCCGGGACCAAGAGACCCAGTACTTC	CASSPLARDQETQYF
TRBV10-2	TRBJ1-2	NA	NA	TGCGCCAGCAGTGAAATCCGCGGTGATGGCTACACCTTC	CASSEIRGDGYTF
TRBV7-2	TRBJ2-7	NA	NA	TGTGCCAGCAGCCCGCGGACCTACGAGCAGTACTTC	CASSPRTYEQYF
TRBV4-3	TRBJ2-3	TRBD2	NA	TGCGCCAGCAGCCAAGAAGGAGGCGGGAGAGCGACAGATACGCAGTATTTT	CASSQEGGGRATDTQYF
TRBV4-3	TRBJ1-2	NA	NA	TGCGCCAGCAGCCAAGGCAGGGATTTCTATGGCTACACCTTC	CASSQGRDFYGYTF
TRBV19	TRBJ2-3	NA	NA	TGTGCCAGTATGAGGCGAGGAGGGGATACGCAGTATTTT	CASMRRGGDTQYF
TRBV7-2	TRBJ1-5	TRBD1	NA	TGTGCCAGCAGCCCCGGGGACAGGGATTCAGGCAATCAGCCCCAGCATTTT	CASSPGDRDSGNQPQHF
TRBV29-1	TRBJ2-5	NA	NA	TGCAGCACCCGACAGGCTCAAGAGACCCAGTACTTC	CSTRQAQETQYF
TRBV30	TRBJ1-5	NA	NA	TGTGCCTGGAGTGTCGGGCAGGGATCTCAGCCCCAGCATTTT	CAWSVGQGSQPQHF
TRBV5-5	TRBJ2-7	TRBD2	NA	TGTGCCAGCATCTTCTCCGGCGGGGGAGATTACGAGCAGTACTTC	CASIFSGGGDYEQYF
TRBV5-4	TRBJ1-2	NA	NA	TGTGCCAGCAGCCGAGACTCACTAATCGGGGGCTACACCTTC	CASSRDSLIGGYTF
TRBV5-8	TRBJ1-1	NA	once	TGTGCCAGCAGCTTCCTTTTCGGACAGACCTTAAGCACTGAAGCTTTCTTT	CASSFLFGQTLSTEAFF
TRBV19	TRBJ2-7	TRBD2	NA	TGTGCCAGTAGTGCGGGGGCCTACGAGCAGTACTTC	CASSAGAYEQYF
TRBV18	TRBJ1-2	NA	NA	TGTGCCAGCTCACCGACAGGAGAGGGATATGGCTACACCTTC	CASSPTGEGYGYTF
TRBV6-6	TRBJ2-1	TRBD2	NA	TGTGCCAGCAGTTACGGGCGGGGGTCTTCCAATGAGCAGTTCTTC	CASSYGRGSSNEQFF
TRBV6-2/TRBV6-3	TRBJ1-1	TRBD1	NA	TGTGCCAGCAGCCCAGGGGGAACTGAAGCTTTCTTT	CASSPGGTEAFF